Detailed here is one T cell receptor (beta chain). Antigen unknown. Every patient relapsed after autologous stem cell transplantation, and brentuximab vedotin exposure varied. Here immunoSEQ multiplex PCR was the method, and the copy in TCRdb shows in-frame clones only, minus some. In the table there are about 40,000 clones, about 77% of which are singletons. This CDR3 has 19 amino acids. Germline values: CDR1 SEHNR, CDR2 FQNEAQ (reference sequence). V lost 5 bases and J lost 0; bases outside the gene matches: 16. The data derive from a study of PD-1 blockade in classical Hodgkin lymphoma. The overall study: Intravenous delivery of nivolumab at 3 mg/kg to patients occurred every 2 weeks.

Study-level results: Reports indicated that newly diagnosed patients had lower baseline TCR diversity than healthy donors did.

This sequence was found in a human donor with classical Hodgkin lymphoma. The chain couples TRBV7-9 to TRBJ2-1; 7 nucleotides match TRBD2. The material was peripheral blood mononuclear cells (PBMCs), obtained at baseline. This chain's CDR3 is CASSPLRASGSFSYNEQFF. CDR3 DNA sequence: TGTGCCAGCAGCCCTCTCAGGGCTAGCGGATCCTTCTCCTACAATGAGCAGTTCTTC.